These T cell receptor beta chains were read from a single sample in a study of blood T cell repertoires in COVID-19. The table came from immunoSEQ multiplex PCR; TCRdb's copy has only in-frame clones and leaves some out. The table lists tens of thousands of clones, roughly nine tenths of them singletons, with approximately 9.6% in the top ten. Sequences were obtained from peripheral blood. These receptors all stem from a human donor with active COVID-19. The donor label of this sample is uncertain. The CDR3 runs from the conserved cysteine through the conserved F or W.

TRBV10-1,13,CASSDGSPDTQYF
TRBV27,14,CASSSTGGRYGYTF
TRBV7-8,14,CASSRGGIGETQYF
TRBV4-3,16,CASSQAYRGDNSPLHF
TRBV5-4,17,CASSPSAGLGIIRTQYF
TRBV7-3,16,CASSHGTGLSTDTQYF
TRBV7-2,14,CASRRRQGYTEAFF
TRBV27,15,CASSLTHGGTETQYF
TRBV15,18,CATSVGTNFLQGTDTQYF
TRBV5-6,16,CASSRTGTIGNQPQHF
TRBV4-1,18,CASSQAGGVSLVNEKLFF
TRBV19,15,CASKVAGGFGDTQYF
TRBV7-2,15,CASSTLDAWSGELFF
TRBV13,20,CASSDGDWVNLDQLTDTQYF
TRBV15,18,CATSRDTAEGNFGYEQYF
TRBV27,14,CASIERASGIEQFF
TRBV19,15,CASKQDNSGANVLTF
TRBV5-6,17,CASSLAFYRGMTYEQYF
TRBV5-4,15,CASSSGDRGYTEAFF
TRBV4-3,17,CASSQDLSGSFNNEQFF
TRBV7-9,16,CASSFPGQGGDSPLHF
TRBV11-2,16,CASSTLAGGSTDTQYF
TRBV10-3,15,CAISENQDRPPGQHF
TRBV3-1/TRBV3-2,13,CASSPGTGSGYTF
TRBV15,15,CATSRDLAGGDEQYF
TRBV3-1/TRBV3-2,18,CASSQGRAGGYSNQPQHF
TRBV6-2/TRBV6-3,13,CASSYEQNYGYTF
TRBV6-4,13,CASSGHEGSEAFF
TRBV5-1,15,CASSLGQTATGELFF
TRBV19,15,CASSIVRQGVSEQYF
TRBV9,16,CASSASGGQGKDEQYF
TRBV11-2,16,CASSLDFGLAGGGQYF
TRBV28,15,CASSLQGLASNTQYF
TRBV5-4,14,CASSLGQGRETQYF
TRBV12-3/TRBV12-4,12,CASSQRVYEQYF
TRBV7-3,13,CASSLSAGSEQFF
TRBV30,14,CAWGRDSVNSPLHF
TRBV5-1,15,CASSPAGTSFDTQYF
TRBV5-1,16,CASSLVGLAMSGELFF
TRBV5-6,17,CASSLDGTGHYTGELFF
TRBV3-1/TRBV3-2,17,CASRPAATNSYNSPLHF
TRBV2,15,CASSLAGGGTDTQYF
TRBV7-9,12,CASSLTFYGYTF
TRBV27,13,CASRGQGASGYTF
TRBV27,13,CASINTGGYEQYF
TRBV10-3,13,CAIMGGRSDEQYF